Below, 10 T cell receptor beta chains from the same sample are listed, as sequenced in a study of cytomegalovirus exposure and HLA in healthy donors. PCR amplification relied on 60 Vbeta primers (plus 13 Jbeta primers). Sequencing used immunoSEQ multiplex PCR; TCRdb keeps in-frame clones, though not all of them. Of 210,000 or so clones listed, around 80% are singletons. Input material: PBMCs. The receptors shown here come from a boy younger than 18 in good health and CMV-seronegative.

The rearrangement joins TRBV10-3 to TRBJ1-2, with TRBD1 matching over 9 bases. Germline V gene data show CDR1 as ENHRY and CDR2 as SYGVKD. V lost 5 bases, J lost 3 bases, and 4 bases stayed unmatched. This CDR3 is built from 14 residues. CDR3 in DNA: TGTGCCATCAGTACGACAGGGGGGGACTATGGCTACACCTTC. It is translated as CAISTTGGDYGYTF.

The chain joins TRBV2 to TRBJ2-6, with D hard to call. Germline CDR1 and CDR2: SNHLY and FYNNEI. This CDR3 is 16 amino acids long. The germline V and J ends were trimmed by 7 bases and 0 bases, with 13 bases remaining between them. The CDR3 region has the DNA TGTGCCAGCACAGGCCTGGCCCTCTCTGGGGCCAACGTCCTGACTTTC. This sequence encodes CASTGLALSGANVLTF.

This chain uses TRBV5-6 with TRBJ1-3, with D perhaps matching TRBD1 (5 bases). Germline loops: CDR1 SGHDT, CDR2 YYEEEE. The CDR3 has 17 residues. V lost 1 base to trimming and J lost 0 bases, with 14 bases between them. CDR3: CASSLRLDIPSGNTIYF. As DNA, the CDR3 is TGTGCCAGCAGCTTGCGTCTGGACATCCCCTCTGGAAACACCATATATTTT.

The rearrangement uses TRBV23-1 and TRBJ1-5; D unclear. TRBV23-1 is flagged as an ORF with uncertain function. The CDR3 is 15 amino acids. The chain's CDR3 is CARQGRFWGNQPQHF. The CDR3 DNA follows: TGCGCTAGGCAAGGGAGGTTTTGGGGCAATCAGCCCCAGCATTTT.

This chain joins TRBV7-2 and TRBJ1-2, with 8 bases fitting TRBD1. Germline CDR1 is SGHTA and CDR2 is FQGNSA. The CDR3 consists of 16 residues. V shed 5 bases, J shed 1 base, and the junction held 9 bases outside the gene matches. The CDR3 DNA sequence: TGTGCCAGCAGCGGAAGAAACAGGGGGATTAACTATGGCTACACCTTC. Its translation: CASSGRNRGINYGYTF.

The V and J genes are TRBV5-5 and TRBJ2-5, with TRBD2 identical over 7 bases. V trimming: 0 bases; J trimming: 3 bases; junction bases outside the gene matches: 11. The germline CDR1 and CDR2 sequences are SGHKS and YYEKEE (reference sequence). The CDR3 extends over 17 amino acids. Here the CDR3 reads CASSLEIAGYIKETQYF. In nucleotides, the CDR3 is TGTGCCAGCAGCTTGGAAATAGCGGGCTACATTAAAGAGACCCAGTACTTC.

In DNA form, the CDR3 reads TGTGCCAGCAGCCTTATGGCGGGGAACACGCAGTATTTT. Its protein product is CASSLMAGNTQYF. The chain uses TRBV5-4 and TRBJ2-3; D perhaps matches TRBD2 (6 bases). Germline CDR1 SGHNT, CDR2 YYREEE (reference sequence). Trimming took 4 bases from V and 9 from J, leaving 15 bases between them. This CDR3 has 13 amino acids.

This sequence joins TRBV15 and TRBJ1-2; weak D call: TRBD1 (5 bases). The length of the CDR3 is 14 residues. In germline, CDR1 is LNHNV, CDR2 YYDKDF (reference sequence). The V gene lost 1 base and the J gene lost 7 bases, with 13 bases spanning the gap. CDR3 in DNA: TGTGCCACCAGCAGAGCGGCGGGGGTAAGTGGCTACACCTTC. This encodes CATSRAAGVSGYTF.

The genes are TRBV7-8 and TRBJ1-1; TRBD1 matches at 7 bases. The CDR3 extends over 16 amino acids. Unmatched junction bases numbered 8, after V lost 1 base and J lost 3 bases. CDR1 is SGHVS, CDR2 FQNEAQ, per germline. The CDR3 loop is CASSLEGAGGDTEAFF. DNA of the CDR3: TGTGCCAGCAGCTTAGAGGGGGCAGGTGGGGACACTGAAGCTTTCTTT. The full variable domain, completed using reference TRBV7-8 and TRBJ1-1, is GAGVSQSPRYKVAKRGQDVALRCDPISGHVSLFWYQQALGQGPEFLTYFQNEAQLDKSGLPSDRFFAERPEGSVSTLKIQRTQQEDSAVYLCASSLEGAGGDTEAFFGQGTRLTVV.

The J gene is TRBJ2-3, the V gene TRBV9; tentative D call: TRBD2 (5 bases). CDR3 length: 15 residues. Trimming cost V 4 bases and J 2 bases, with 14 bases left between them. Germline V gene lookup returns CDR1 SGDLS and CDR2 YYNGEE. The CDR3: CASSPETLVTDTQYF. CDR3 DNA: TGTGCCAGCAGCCCCGAGACACTAGTCACAGATACGCAGTATTTT.